The rows below give T cell receptor beta chains drawn from one sample of a study of T cell responses to AZD1222 COVID-19 vaccine. Sequencing was performed with immunoSEQ multiplex PCR; in TCRdb, only in-frame clones are kept and a portion is missing. Counted here are approximately 150,000 clones, 91% occurring once; the ten biggest clones make up under 1.5%. The specimen was peripheral blood, collected 28 days after the second AZD1222 dose. The source of these receptors is an adult who received the AZD1222 COVID-19 vaccine. The CDR3 runs from the conserved cysteine through the conserved F or W. The D gene is left open where the match is weak. Some rows have no size entry. The others give once, few or many, or a class for an expanded clone.

clone_size: .
j_call: TRBJ1-1
d_call: .
v_call: TRBV13
cdr3_nt: TGTGCCAGCAGCTTAACTAACACTGAAGCTTTCTTT
cdr3_aa: CASSLTNTEAFF

clone_size: .
j_call: TRBJ1-2
d_call: .
v_call: TRBV3-1/TRBV3-2
cdr3_nt: TGTGCCAGCAGCCAAACCAGGGGATCTAACTATGGCTACACCTTC
cdr3_aa: CASSQTRGSNYGYTF

clone_size: .
j_call: TRBJ1-3
d_call: .
v_call: TRBV9
cdr3_nt: TGTGCCAGCAGCATACAGGGATCTGGAAACACCATATATTTT
cdr3_aa: CASSIQGSGNTIYF

clone_size: .
j_call: TRBJ2-7
d_call: .
v_call: TRBV5-6
cdr3_nt: TGTGCCAGCAGCTTGGGTAGGGGTAACTACGAGCAGTACTTC
cdr3_aa: CASSLGRGNYEQYF

clone_size: .
j_call: TRBJ1-2
d_call: .
v_call: TRBV7-9
cdr3_nt: TGTGCCAGCAGCTTTGGCAGGGGAATTTCTGGCTACACCTTC
cdr3_aa: CASSFGRGISGYTF

clone_size: once
j_call: TRBJ2-3
d_call: .
v_call: TRBV2
cdr3_nt: TGTGCCAGCAGTGAACGGGGGTCCGCGCAGTATTTT
cdr3_aa: CASSERGSAQYF

clone_size: few
j_call: TRBJ1-5
d_call: TRBD1
v_call: TRBV7-2
cdr3_nt: TGTGCCAGCAGGACAGGGAGAGGTCAGCCCCAGCATTTT
cdr3_aa: CASRTGRGQPQHF

clone_size: .
j_call: TRBJ2-5
d_call: TRBD2
v_call: TRBV4-1
cdr3_nt: TGCGCCAGCAGCCATTCGCCGGGACTAGCGGGAGTAGGCCAGTACTTC
cdr3_aa: CASSHSPGLAGVGQYF

clone_size: .
j_call: TRBJ2-3
d_call: .
v_call: TRBV10-3
cdr3_nt: TGTGCCATCAGTACGGCCCCAAGCACAGATACGCAGTATTTT
cdr3_aa: CAISTAPSTDTQYF

clone_size: .
j_call: TRBJ1-5
d_call: TRBD1
v_call: TRBV19
cdr3_nt: TGTGCCAGTAGTATAGTAAGGGGGACAGGGGGTCAGCCCCAGCATTTT
cdr3_aa: CASSIVRGTGGQPQHF

clone_size: .
j_call: TRBJ1-1
d_call: .
v_call: TRBV5-4
cdr3_nt: TGTGCCAGCGGTCTATTTGTTGGGACTGAAGCTTTCTTT
cdr3_aa: CASGLFVGTEAFF

clone_size: .
j_call: TRBJ2-1
d_call: TRBD1
v_call: TRBV11-2
cdr3_nt: TGTGCCAGCAGCTTAACTCTGGGACAGGGACCGTTCTTC
cdr3_aa: CASSLTLGQGPFF

clone_size: once
j_call: TRBJ2-3
d_call: .
v_call: TRBV19
cdr3_nt: TGTGCCAGTAGTATTAGGGCTAGCCAAAGGGCAGATACGCAGTATTTT
cdr3_aa: CASSIRASQRADTQYF

clone_size: once
j_call: TRBJ1-6
d_call: .
v_call: TRBV14
cdr3_nt: TGTGCCAGCAGCCAAGGTCGTCCAGTTAATTCACCCCTCCACTTT
cdr3_aa: CASSQGRPVNSPLHF

clone_size: .
j_call: TRBJ2-4
d_call: .
v_call: TRBV6-2/TRBV6-3
cdr3_nt: TGTGCCAGCAGTTACAATGCGGACAGCGGATTAAACATTCAGTACTTC
cdr3_aa: CASSYNADSGLNIQYF

clone_size: .
j_call: TRBJ2-7
d_call: .
v_call: TRBV5-5
cdr3_nt: TGTGCCAGCAGCCTAAGTGGTAGCGAGCAGTACTTC
cdr3_aa: CASSLSGSEQYF

clone_size: .
j_call: TRBJ2-7
d_call: .
v_call: TRBV4-1
cdr3_nt: TGCGCCAGCAGCCAAGATTGGGGGCAGGGGCTATACGAGCAGTACTTC
cdr3_aa: CASSQDWGQGLYEQYF

clone_size: .
j_call: TRBJ1-6
d_call: .
v_call: TRBV5-1
cdr3_nt: TGCGCCAGCACTTCTGTAGCAGGGGACGGCCTTGGCCAAAATTCACCCCTCCACTTT
cdr3_aa: CASTSVAGDGLGQNSPLHF

clone_size: .
j_call: TRBJ2-2
d_call: .
v_call: TRBV29-1
cdr3_nt: TGCAGCGTTGAACAAGGCCTAAACACCGGGGAGCTGTTTTTT
cdr3_aa: CSVEQGLNTGELFF

clone_size: .
j_call: TRBJ1-5
d_call: .
v_call: TRBV7-2
cdr3_nt: TGTGCCAGCATGCCCTCGAGCGGGGGGCCCCAGCATTTT
cdr3_aa: CASMPSSGGPQHF

clone_size: .
j_call: TRBJ1-2
d_call: .
v_call: TRBV2
cdr3_nt: TGTGCCAGCAGGGACGACAGGAGGGACTATGGCTACACCTTC
cdr3_aa: CASRDDRRDYGYTF